This T cell receptor beta chain derives from a study of cytomegalovirus exposure and HLA in healthy donors. The PCR was carried out with 60 Vbeta primers and 13 Jbeta primers. The method was immunoSEQ multiplex PCR; TCRdb's version includes in-frame clones alone and lacks a portion of them. The sample includes 150,000 or so clones. Study-wide results and limits: There were reportedly fewer N-insertions in an Asian-associated ancestry cluster than the approximately 640-donor mean, in a later analysis. The availability of immune exposure information extended only to CMV serostatus. According to the study, approximately 150 TCR beta chains were cytomegalovirus-associated.

This CDR3 region has 14 residues. Looked up from germline, CDR1 is MNHEY and CDR2 is SMNVEV (reference sequence). J was trimmed by 10 bases and V by 2 bases; bases with no gene match: 5. Regarding this clone: The antigen remains undetermined.

This receptor was taken from a woman between 45 and 65 years old in good health and CMV-seronegative. The chain has TRBV27 and TRBJ1-6, with TRBD1 matching over 7 bases. The source material was PBMCs. As DNA, the CDR3 is TGTGCCAGCAGTTTACAGGGGGTTAGCTCACCCCTCCACTTT. Its protein is CASSLQGVSSPLHF.